The present TCR beta chain was sequenced within a study of blood T cell repertoires in COVID-19. Study at large: The United States, Italy and Spain were the sources of the acute and convalescent COVID-19 samples. PBMCs, B-cell-depleted T cells, or T cells were the source of the cDNA or gDNA that made up the material.

The germline V gene encodes CDR1 MNHEY and CDR2 SVGEGT. The CDR3 is 12 residues long. V gave up 5 bases and J gave up 8 bases; unmatched junction bases: 3. Original processing notes: Quantification of nucleated cells was approximated via reference gene primer amplification. TCRdb's copy holds only in-frame clones and misses some; the assay was immunoSEQ multiplex PCR. V, J and clone size were drawn from that table, and D and trimming were deduced from the DNA. The profile shows about 120,000 clones, 88% of them singletons. The sample taken for sequencing was peripheral blood. The sequence derives from a man aged 45 to 65 with acute or convalescent COVID-19. The chain is built from TRBV6-2 or TRBV6-3 and TRBJ1-5, with 7 bases identical to TRBD1. CDR3 in amino acids: CASSRQGEPQHF. CDR3 DNA sequence: TGTGCCAGCAGTCGACAGGGCGAGCCCCAGCATTTT.